These 32 T cell receptor beta chains share one sample of origin, sequenced in a study of Tregs in tolerant kidney transplant recipients. Profiling relied on immunoSEQ multiplex PCR, and the TCRdb table lists in-frame clones only, not all of them. Its clone listing holds about 2,000 clones. Their antigens remain unidentified. FACS sorting followed an approximately 6-day coculture of CFSE-labeled recipient PBMCs with irradiated graft donor PBMCs. Sequencing was performed on CD4+ T cells from blood cultured with allogeneic cells, taken before the transplant. The receptors were sampled from a human patient who received a combined kidney and bone marrow transplant.

This clone is medium-sized by frequency. The read ends 3 residues shy of where the CDR3 ends; the end is completed using the germline J gene. The chain is built from TRBV19 and TRBJ2-5; D is possibly TRBD1 (5 bases). The CDR3 contains 13 residues. Trimming pared 5 bases from V and 0 bases from J, leaving 7 bases between. The germline CDR1 and CDR2 sequences are LNHDA and SQIVND (reference sequence). The CDR3 sequence: CASSPGNQETQYF. CDR3 bases read: TGTGCCAGTAGTCCAGGGAACCAAGAGACC.

This clone is deemed medium-sized (0.01 to 0.1%) by its frequency. The CDR3 bases that were read are TGTGCCAGCAGCTTGGGACAGGGGATAAACACCGGGGAG. Its protein is CASSLGQGINTGE. The complete CDR3 protein is CASSLGQGINTGELFF. The V gene is TRBV5-4, the J gene TRBJ2-2, with 8 bases fitting TRBD1. Read data end 3 residues before the CDR3 end; the end is taken from the germline J gene. V lost 0 bases, J lost 2 bases, and 3 bases stayed unmatched. Germline-derived CDR1 and CDR2 are SGHNT and YYREEE (reference sequence). The CDR3 contains 16 residues.

This clone is medium-sized (0.01 to 0.1%) by frequency. Coverage ceases 3 residues before the CDR3 finishes, and the germline J gene fills in the end. The chain carries TRBV19 and TRBJ1-4; 8 nucleotides agree with TRBD1. Germline V gene lookup returns CDR1 LNHDA and CDR2 SQIVND (reference sequence). This CDR3 is built from 15 residues. V trimming: 5 bases; J trimming: 10 bases; junction bases outside the gene matches: 12. The CDR3 loop is CASSLRTGIVAKLFF. The DNA read from the CDR3 is TGTGCCAGTAGTTTACGGACAGGGATTGTCGCAAAA.

Frequency places this clone as medium-sized. The CDR3 end lies 3 residues beyond the end of the read and is filled in from the germline J gene. The chain has TRBV11-2 and TRBJ2-7; 9 bases fit TRBD1. Per the germline V gene, CDR1 is SGHAT and CDR2 is FQNNGV. This CDR3 region has 14 residues. Germline trimming cut 3 bases from V and 0 bases from J; bases unmatched to any gene: 0. The CDR3 loop is CASSLDRGSYEQYF. CDR3 DNA (partial): TGTGCCAGCAGCTTGGACAGGGGCTCCTACGAG. The full variable domain, with the rest looked up from reference TRBV11-2 and TRBJ2-7, is EAGVAQSPRYKIIEKRQSVAFWCNPISGHATLYWYQQILGQGPKLLIQFQNNGVVDDSQLPKDRFSAERLKGVDSTLKIQPAKLEDSAVYLCASSLDRGSYEQYFGPGTRLTVT.

To note about this clone: The observed sequence ends 3 residues before the CDR3 terminus, with the missing tail filled in from the germline J gene. The rearrangement links TRBV2 to TRBJ1-2, with TRBD1 matching 9 bases. Germline CDR1 is SNHLY and CDR2 is FYNNEI. V lost 10 bases to trimming and J lost 4 bases; unmatched junction nucleotides: 7. The CDR3 runs 13 residues. CDR3 DNA (partial): TGTGCCAACACCGGGACAGGGAGCTATGGC. As protein: CANTGTGSYG. The whole CDR3 reads CANTGTGSYGYTF.

Of note for this clone: The read is 3 residues too short to cover the CDR3 end, so that end is filled in from the germline J gene. The chain couples TRBV5-4 to TRBJ2-7; TRBD1 aligns across 11 bases. The length of the CDR3 is 15 residues. Germline values: CDR1 SGHNT, CDR2 YYREEE (reference sequence). With V trimmed by 3 bases and J by 6 bases, 8 bases remained unmatched. CDR3 amino acids: CASSWGQGGMGEQYF. The part of the CDR3 DNA that was read is TGTGCCAGCAGCTGGGGACAGGGGGGAATGGGCGAG.

This clone counts as medium-sized (0.01 to 0.1%) by frequency. The DNA ends 3 residues before the CDR3 does, and the rest of the CDR3 is filled in from the germline J gene. The chain has TRBV19 and TRBJ1-6; D not certain. The CDR3 loop spans 13 amino acids. The V end lost 5 bases, the J end lost 7 bases, and 9 bases lay between the germline ends. Germline V CDR1 and CDR2: LNHDA, SQIVND (reference sequence). This CDR3 reads CASSLPGNSPLHF. The part of the CDR3 DNA that was read is TGTGCCAGTAGTTTGCCAGGAAATTCACCC.

This clone is labeled medium-sized based on frequency. The read falls 3 residues short of the CDR3 end, and the missing part is taken from the germline J gene. The chain combines TRBV10-3 with TRBJ1-5; 7 nucleotides agree with TRBD1. The CDR3 is 16 residues long. Germline V gene data show CDR1 as ENHRY and CDR2 as SYGVKD. The V segment lost 4 bases and the J segment 4 bases; nucleotides outside the gene matches: 10. The CDR3 protein is CAISGDSQQGNQPQHF. Incomplete CDR3 DNA: TGTGCCATCAGTGGTGACAGCCAACAGGGGAATCAGCCC.

This clone is labeled medium-sized (0.01 to 0.1%) based on frequency. The CDR3 end is not reached by the read, which stops 3 residues before it; the germline J gene fills it in. The V gene is TRBV9, the J gene TRBJ1-2; D uncertain. The germline gives CDR1 SGDLS, CDR2 YYNGEE. Trimming removed 0 bases at V and 2 bases at J, with 8 bases between. This CDR3 spans 14 amino acids. CDR3 bases read: TGTGCCAGCAGCGTAGATGCGGAGAACTATGGC. Residues: CASSVDAENYG. The entire CDR3 sequence reads CASSVDAENYGYTF.

As concerns this clone: The read halts 3 residues ahead of the CDR3 end, with the missing end drawn from the germline J gene. The chain recombines TRBV27 with TRBJ1-1, with D possibly matching TRBD1 (6 bases). The CDR3 contains 15 residues. The V gene lost 5 bases and the J gene lost 4 bases, with 17 bases spanning the gap. Germline V gene data show CDR1 as MNHEY and CDR2 as SMNVEV (reference sequence). The CDR3 DNA, read in part, is TGTGCCAGCAGTCCCTTGGCGGGGGCTGGCACTGAA. Translating it yields CASSPLAGAGTE. In full, the CDR3 reads CASSPLAGAGTEAFF.

With regard to this clone: The read ends 3 residues before the CDR3 terminus; that terminus is restored from the germline J gene. The rearrangement links TRBV5-4 to TRBJ2-7; D possibly uses TRBD1 or TRBD2 (5 bases each). This CDR3 contains 14 residues. The V and J ends lost 4 bases and 2 bases respectively, with 13 bases between them. Germline V gene lookup returns CDR1 SGHNT and CDR2 YYREEE (reference sequence). The CDR3 region is CASSPSGSPYEQYF. The DNA read from the CDR3 is TGTGCCAGCAGCCCCTCAGGGAGCCCCTACGAG. Combining the CDR3 with reference TRBV5-4 and TRBJ2-7 gives the whole variable domain ETGVTQSPTHLIKTRGQQVTLRCSSQSGHNTVSWYQQALGQGPQFIFQYYREEENGRGNFPPRFSGLQFPNYSSELNVNALELDDSALYLCASSPSGSPYEQYFGPGTRLTVT.

Judged by frequency, this clone is medium-sized. The read halts 3 residues ahead of the CDR3 end, with the missing end drawn from the germline J gene. The chain couples TRBV6-2 or TRBV6-3 to TRBJ2-7; weak D call: TRBD1 (5 bases). Germline V gene sequence: CDR1 MNHEY, CDR2 SVGEGT. The V and J ends lost 8 bases and 3 bases respectively, with 20 bases between them. The CDR3 extends over 15 amino acids. This CDR3 is CASLLPSRGNYEQYF. Incomplete CDR3 DNA: TGTGCCAGCCTACTTCCGAGTAGGGGCAACTACGAG.

Measured by frequency, this clone is medium-sized. The read finishes 3 residues shy of the CDR3 end, and the germline J gene is used to complete it. V gene TRBV12-3 or TRBV12-4 combines with J gene TRBJ2-2; 7 bases map to TRBD1. Losses at the gene ends were 4 bases for V and 4 bases for J; bases not matched to a gene: 6. CDR3 length equals 15 residues. The CDR3 protein is CASSSQGQITGELFF. The CDR3 DNA, read in part, is TGTGCCAGCAGTTCTCAGGGACAGATCACCGGGGAG.

Turning to this clone: The read comes to an end 3 residues before the CDR3 does, leaving the germline J gene to fill in the end. The chain has TRBV12-3 or TRBV12-4 and TRBJ1-1; 7 bases are a match to TRBD1. The CDR3 spans 11 residues. V lost 5 bases, J lost 7 bases, and 1 base stayed unmatched. The CDR3 protein is CASSRTGEAFF. CDR3 DNA, as far as it was read: TGTGCCAGCAGTCGGACAGGTGAA.

Considering frequency, this clone is medium-sized. The sequenced CDR3 bases are TGTGCCAGTAGGGACAGGTTCGACACCGGGGAG. Amino acids: CASRDRFDTGE. The whole CDR3 sequence is CASRDRFDTGELFF. The V call is TRBV19, the J call TRBJ2-2; 7 bases are a match to TRBD1. The read falls 3 residues short of the CDR3 end, and the missing part is taken from the germline J gene. J gave up 3 bases and V 6 bases, and 4 bases lay outside the gene matches. The CDR3 loop spans 14 amino acids. CDR1 LNHDA and CDR2 SQIVND come from the germline V gene (reference sequence). The full variable domain, its missing parts supplied by reference TRBV19 and TRBJ2-2, is DGGITQSPKYLFRKEGQNVTLSCEQNLNHDAMYWYRQDPGQGLRLIYYSQIVNDFQKGDIAEGYSVSREKKESFPLTVTSAQKNPTAFYLCASRDRFDTGELFFGEGSRLTVL.

By frequency, this clone registers medium-sized. The read falls 3 residues short of the CDR3 end, and the missing part is taken from the germline J gene. The chain joins TRBV7-2 to TRBJ2-7; TRBD1 matches 7 bases. The CDR3 is 16 amino acids. Germline V gene sequence: CDR1 SGHTA, CDR2 FQGNSA. Germline trimming cut 0 bases from V and 3 bases from J; bases unmatched to any gene: 8. CDR3 in amino acids: CASSLAGQAGRYEQYF. The CDR3 bases that were read are TGTGCCAGCAGCTTAGCAGGACAGGCAGGACGCTACGAG.

This clone is deemed large by its frequency. The read ends 3 residues shy of where the CDR3 ends; the end is completed using the germline J gene. The chain uses TRBV20-1 and TRBJ2-5; 7 positions match TRBD1. Germline V gene sequence: CDR1 DFQATT, CDR2 SNEGSKA (reference sequence). The trim removed 4 bases at V and 6 bases at J, leaving 17 bases unmatched. This CDR3 has 16 residues. The part of the CDR3 DNA that was read is TGCAGTGCTAATCACCCTCAGGGGGTGCGCGAGAAGACC. Residues: CSANHPQGVREKT. The full-length CDR3 reads as CSANHPQGVREKTQYF.

Note on this clone: The read falls 3 residues short of the CDR3 end, and the missing part is taken from the germline J gene. V gene TRBV13 combines with J gene TRBJ2-3, with no clear D. V dropped 0 bases and J dropped 1 base, with 11 bases sitting between them. The CDR3 length is 16 residues. Germline V gives CDR1 PRHDT, CDR2 FYEKMQ (reference sequence). The CDR3 sequence is CASSLGTPPGTDTQYF. The part of the CDR3 DNA that was read is TGTGCCAGCAGCTTAGGGACTCCGCCCGGCACAGATACG.

As regards this clone: The missing CDR3 end, 3 residues past where the read stops, is filled in from the germline J gene. J is TRBJ1-6 and V is TRBV19, with 9 bases fitting TRBD1. There are 13 residues in the CDR3. Germline V gene lookup returns CDR1 LNHDA and CDR2 SQIVND (reference sequence). J lost 7 bases, V lost 10 bases, and 5 bases had no gene match. The CDR3 here is CATRGQGNSPLHF. CDR3 DNA (partial): TGTGCCACCAGGGGACAGGGCAATTCACCC.

Notes on this clone: The junction shows a germline mismatch at one end, possibly a read error. The DNA ends 3 residues before the CDR3 does, and the rest of the CDR3 is filled in from the germline J gene. This chain connects TRBV7-2 to TRBJ2-1; D may be TRBD2 (6 bases). The CDR3 is 14 amino acids. Germline assignment: CDR1 SGHTA and CDR2 FQGNSA. The part of the CDR3 DNA that was read is TGTGCCAACAGCTTAGGCGGGGCAGACAATGAG. It codes for CANSLGGADNE. The full CDR3 protein is CANSLGGADNEQFF.

This clone shows up as medium-sized by frequency. The read halts 3 residues ahead of the CDR3 end, with the missing end drawn from the germline J gene. The chain is built from TRBV5-1 and TRBJ1-4; a weak D match, TRBD1 (5 bases). Trimming took 0 bases from V and 0 from J, leaving 12 bases between them. Germline V gives CDR1 SGHRS, CDR2 YFSETQ. This CDR3 spans 17 amino acids. CDR3 bases read: TGCGCCAGCAGCTTGGCTCGTTTAGGGGCAACTAATGAAAAA. Its protein product is CASSLARLGATNEK. The whole CDR3 sequence reads CASSLARLGATNEKLFF.

Of note for this clone: With the read ending 3 residues before the CDR3 end, the germline J gene is used to fill in that end. This sequence joins TRBV20-1 and TRBJ1-4; no firm D call. The CDR3 runs to 15 residues. The V gene's germline CDR1 is DFQATT and CDR2 SNEGSKA (reference sequence). Between the trimmed V and J ends, which lost 2 bases and 8 bases, there was a span of 18 bases. The CDR3 protein is CSARPPRQGGEKLFF. The sequenced part of the CDR3 DNA is TGCAGTGCTAGACCCCCCAGGCAAGGAGGAGAAAAA.

Concerning this clone: The read halts 3 residues ahead of the CDR3 end, with the missing end drawn from the germline J gene. The rearrangement links TRBV5-1 to TRBJ2-3, with D possibly matching TRBD1 (6 bases). The CDR3 runs to 14 residues. CDR1 and CDR2 from the germline V gene are SGHRS and YFSETQ. V lost 0 bases to trimming and J lost 7 bases, with 12 bases between them. The covered CDR3 bases are TGCGCCAGCAGCTTGGGGACAGTTGGCAATACG. It yields the protein CASSLGTVGNT. The whole CDR3 sequence is CASSLGTVGNTQYF.

On this clone: The read finishes 3 residues shy of the CDR3 end, and the germline J gene is used to complete it. J is TRBJ2-3 and V is TRBV20-1, with 9 bases fitting TRBD1. Germline lookup yields CDR1 DFQATT and CDR2 SNEGSKA (reference sequence). The V gene end was trimmed by 6 bases and the J gene end by 4 bases; junction bases not matched to a gene: 8. This CDR3 is built from 14 residues. The CDR3 loop reads CSAPGQGNSDTQYF. Partial CDR3 DNA: TGCAGTGCGCCGGGACAGGGAAACTCAGATACG.

This clone is deemed medium-sized by its frequency. The CDR3 goes on 3 residues after the read ends, and that part is filled in from the germline J gene. The chain employs TRBV5-6 and TRBJ2-4; D is unclear. Germline CDR1 SGHDT, CDR2 YYEEEE. The CDR3 totals 15 residues. V lost 0 bases and J lost 2, with 9 bases in between. CDR3 region: CASSLGVRTKNIQYF. CDR3 DNA (partial): TGTGCCAGCAGCTTGGGTGTGCGGACCAAAAACATT.

Points on this clone: The CDR3 end is not reached by the read, which stops 3 residues before it; the germline J gene fills it in. The gene calls are TRBV5-4 and TRBJ1-5, with TRBD1 matching 8 bases. The J segment lost 3 bases and the V segment lost 3 bases, leaving 5 bases of the junction unmatched. Germline V gives CDR1 SGHNT, CDR2 YYREEE (reference sequence). The CDR3 runs 15 residues. CDR3: CASSSQGAINQPQHF. Incomplete CDR3 DNA: TGTGCCAGCAGCTCGCAGGGGGCGATCAATCAGCCC.

Measured by frequency, this clone is medium-sized. The read ends 3 residues early relative to the CDR3; the germline J gene fills the gap. V usage is TRBV5-1 and J usage is TRBJ1-2; 7 bases are shared with TRBD1. The CDR3 spans 14 residues. Trimming at V came to 5 bases and at J to 5 bases, leaving 9 bases not matched to a gene. Germline-derived CDR1 and CDR2 are SGHRS and YFSETQ. The CDR3: CASSTDRVAYGYTF. CDR3 DNA, as far as it was read: TGCGCCAGCAGTACCGACAGGGTAGCGTATGGC.

With respect to this clone: Read coverage stops 3 residues before the CDR3 terminus; the germline J gene supplies the remainder. The chain combines TRBV6-2 or TRBV6-3 with TRBJ2-4, with D maybe TRBD2 (5 bases). The CDR3 contains 13 residues. CDR1 and CDR2 from the germline V gene are MNHEY and SVGEGT. CDR3 DNA, as far as it was read: TGTGCCAGCAGTCCCCTGCTAGCCTCGGTT. Amino acid sequence: CASSPLLASV. The full CDR3 reads CASSPLLASVQYF.

According to its frequency, this clone is medium-sized. The read falls 3 residues short of the CDR3 end, and the missing part is taken from the germline J gene. This rearrangement joins TRBV5-1 to TRBJ2-3; 10 nucleotides align to TRBD2. This CDR3 region has 16 residues. Per germline, CDR1 SGHRS and CDR2 YFSETQ. Unmatched junction bases numbered 11, after V lost 6 bases and J lost 4 bases. CDR3 amino acids: CASNRASGSFADTQYF. CDR3 DNA, as far as it was read: TGCGCCAGCAATCGGGCTAGCGGGAGTTTCGCAGATACG. The full variable domain, its missing parts supplied by reference TRBV5-1 and TRBJ2-3, is KAGVTQTPRYLIKTRGQQVTLSCSPISGHRSVSWYQQTPGQGLQFLFEYFSETQRNKGNFPGRFSGRQFSNSRSEMNVSTLELGDSALYLCASNRASGSFADTQYFGPGTRLTVL.

As regards this clone: The read gets to within 3 residues of the CDR3 end, and the germline J gene fills in the rest. The V gene is TRBV4-2, the J gene TRBJ2-3; 15 nucleotides align to TRBD2. CDR3 length equals 19 residues. With 0 bases clipped from V and 4 bases from J, the junction kept 8 bases outside the gene matches. CDR1 LGHNA and CDR2 YNFKEQ come from the germline V gene. The CDR3 here is CASSQDPGTSGGHADTQYF. The part of the CDR3 DNA that was read is TGTGCCAGCAGCCAAGATCCGGGGACTAGCGGGGGGCACGCAGATACG.

Worth noting for this clone: The read comes to an end 3 residues before the CDR3 does, leaving the germline J gene to fill in the end. The V and J genes are TRBV12-3 or TRBV12-4 and TRBJ1-2, with 7 bases matching TRBD1. V shed 4 bases, J shed 4 bases, and the junction held 9 bases outside the gene matches. The CDR3 runs to 15 residues. The sequenced part of the CDR3 DNA is TGTGCCAGCAGTTCCAAGACAGGGACCCCCTATGGC. It encodes CASSSKTGTPYG. The CDR3, in full, reads CASSSKTGTPYGYTF.

Its frequency marks this clone as medium-sized. Coverage ceases 3 residues before the CDR3 finishes, and the germline J gene fills in the end. The rearrangement links TRBV30 to TRBJ1-6, with TRBD1 as a possible D gene (5 bases). CDR3 size: 16 residues. Per germline, CDR1 GTSNPN and CDR2 SVGIG (reference sequence). The V end lost 2 bases, the J end lost 6 bases, and 17 bases lay between the germline ends. CDR3 residues: CAWSLGGIALNSPLHF. The sequenced CDR3 bases are TGTGCCTGGAGTCTTGGGGGGATTGCGCTTAATTCACCC.